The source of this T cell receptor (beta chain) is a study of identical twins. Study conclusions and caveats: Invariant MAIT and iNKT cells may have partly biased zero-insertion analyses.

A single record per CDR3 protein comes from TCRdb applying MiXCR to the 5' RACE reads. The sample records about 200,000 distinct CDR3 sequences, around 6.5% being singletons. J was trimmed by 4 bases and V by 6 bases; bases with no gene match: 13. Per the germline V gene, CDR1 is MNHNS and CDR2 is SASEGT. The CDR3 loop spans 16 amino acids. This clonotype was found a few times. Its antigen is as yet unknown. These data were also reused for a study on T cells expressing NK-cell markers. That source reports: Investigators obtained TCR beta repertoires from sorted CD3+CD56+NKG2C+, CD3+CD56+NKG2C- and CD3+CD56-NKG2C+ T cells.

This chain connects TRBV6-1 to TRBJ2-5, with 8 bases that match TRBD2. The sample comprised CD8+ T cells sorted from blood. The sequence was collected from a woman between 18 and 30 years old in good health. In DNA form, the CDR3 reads TGTGCCAGCAGGACACGGGGGGGTGGATTCGGAGAGACCCAGTACTTC. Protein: CASRTRGGGFGETQYF.